What follows are 15 T cell receptor beta chains derived from one specimen sequenced in a study of technical replicates of blood from several donors. Sequencing was performed with immunoSEQ multiplex PCR; in TCRdb, only in-frame clones are kept and a portion is missing. In the table there are about 58,000 clones, around 96% of which are singletons. The sequencing sample was made of PBMCs. The receptors come from a human donor in good health. Some clones in this sample may be carry-over from other donors' samples.

Of note for this clone: The junction shows a germline mismatch at one end, possibly a read error. The CDR3 loop reads CASSVTTYTDTQYF. The CDR3, as DNA: TGTGCCAGCAGCGTAACAACTTACACAGATACGCAGTATTTT. The genes are TRBV7-3 and TRBJ2-3; no clear D gene. CDR1 is SGHTA and CDR2 is FQGTGA in the germline V gene. This CDR3 is built from 14 residues.

The chain combines TRBV30 with TRBJ2-7, with 7 bases aligning to TRBD2. V shed 1 base, J shed 6 bases, and the junction held 0 bases outside the gene matches. The V gene's germline CDR1 is GTSNPN and CDR2 SVGIG (reference sequence). CDR3 length equals 11 residues. CDR3 coding DNA: TGTGCCTGGAGTGGGGGGGGCGAGCAGTACTTC. Translation: CAWSGGGEQYF.

The chain employs TRBV30 and TRBJ2-5; TRBD2 matches at 8 bases. There are 11 residues in the CDR3. Germline V lookup: CDR1 GTSNPN, CDR2 SVGIG (reference sequence). J lost 4 bases, V lost 5 bases, and 0 bases had no gene match. CDR3 protein: CAWGLAETQYF. Written as DNA, the CDR3 is TGTGCCTGGGGACTAGCAGAGACCCAGTACTTC.

The table lists this clone with a count of one. The chain combines TRBV19 with TRBJ2-7, with D perhaps TRBD1 (6 bases). V lost 5 bases to trimming and J lost 4 bases, with 18 bases between them. CDR1 is LNHDA and CDR2 is SQIVND in the germline V gene (reference sequence). This CDR3 spans 15 amino acids. As DNA, the CDR3 is TGTGCCAGTAGTTCCGCGTCAGGGGAAGCGTACGAGCAGTACTTC. The encoded protein is CASSSASGEAYEQYF.

The CDR3 sequence is CASSLPGQGIRNTIYF. In DNA form, the CDR3 reads TGTGCCAGCAGCCTCCCGGGACAGGGGATTAGAAACACCATATATTTT. This chain links TRBV5-6 with TRBJ1-3, with 10 bases identical to TRBD1. Germline lookup yields CDR1 SGHDT and CDR2 YYEEEE. The CDR3 is 16 amino acids. The V and J ends lost 4 bases and 5 bases, in that order; junction bases with no gene match: 9.

The rearrangement links TRBV7-2 to TRBJ2-3, with 9 bases lining up with TRBD1. Germline values: CDR1 SGHTA, CDR2 FQGNSA. The CDR3 is 17 residues long. J lost 3 bases, V lost 4 bases, and 11 bases had no gene match. Written as DNA, the CDR3 is TGTGCCAGCAGCTCCCCTGGGGGGACAGGGAAGACAGATACGCAGTATTTT. This translates into CASSSPGGTGKTDTQYF.

The chain uses TRBV7-2 and TRBJ2-7; D is unresolved. With 4 bases removed from V and 3 bases from J, the gap between germline ends came to 4 bases. Looked up from germline, CDR1 is SGHTA and CDR2 is FQGNSA. The CDR3 sequence is 11 residues long. The CDR3 DNA is TGTGCCAGCAGCTCCAACTACGAGCAGTACTTC. It specifies CASSSNYEQYF.

The rearrangement links TRBV7-2 to TRBJ2-1, with 10 bases matching TRBD2. This CDR3 contains 19 residues. Germline CDR1 and CDR2: SGHTA and FQGNSA. The V segment lost 3 bases and the J segment 6 bases; nucleotides outside the gene matches: 17. CDR3 sequence (DNA): TGTGCCAGCAGCTTGGTTCCGTTCGGGAGAGCGGGGGGGTCCAATGAGCAGTTCTTC. This codes for CASSLVPFGRAGGSNEQFF.

This clone appeared a single time. The chain has TRBV6-5 and TRBJ2-1, with D perhaps TRBD1 (6 bases). Germline V CDR1 and CDR2: MNHEY, SVGAGI. CDR3 length: 12 residues. Trimming took 6 bases from V and 11 from J, leaving 14 bases between them. The CDR3: CASRLGAGKQFF. The CDR3 DNA is TGTGCCAGCAGGTTGGGGGCTGGGAAGCAGTTCTTC.

This clone has a single count. The rearrangement uses TRBV6-5 and TRBJ2-7, with D possibly matching TRBD2 (6 bases). With 6 bases removed from V and 0 bases from J, the gap between germline ends came to 15 bases. CDR3 size: 15 residues. The germline CDR1 and CDR2 sequences are MNHEY and SVGAGI. In DNA form, the CDR3 reads TGTGCCAGCAGCCCTCCAGGAGGGAGCTCCTACGAGCAGTACTTC. Amino acids: CASSPPGGSSYEQYF.

The genes are TRBV4-3 and TRBJ1-3, with a tentative D call TRBD1 (5 bases). This CDR3 is built from 15 residues. Trimming removed 3 bases at V and 4 bases at J, with 13 bases between. The germline V gene has CDR1 LGHNA and CDR2 YSLEER. The CDR3 is CASSQDAGGGNTIYF. CDR3 DNA: TGCGCCAGCAGCCAGGACGCGGGGGGAGGAAACACCATATATTTT.

The rearrangement joins TRBV5-4 to TRBJ1-3, with D possibly being TRBD1 (5 bases). Germline V lookup: CDR1 SGHNT, CDR2 YYREEE (reference sequence). The CDR3 spans 15 residues. V was pared by 3 bases and J by 0 bases, with 10 bases between. CDR3: CASSWGLNSGNTIYF. The CDR3 DNA reads TGTGCCAGCAGCTGGGGACTCAACTCTGGAAACACCATATATTTT.

This chain uses TRBV5-1 with TRBJ2-7, with a weak D call TRBD2 (5 bases). CDR1 and CDR2 (germline): SGHRS, YFSETQ. The CDR3 spans 14 residues. The ends were cut back, 1 base at V and 1 base at J, with 9 bases in the middle. The CDR3 loop reads CASSLFGVSYEQYF. CDR3 nucleotide sequence: TGCGCCAGCAGCTTGTTCGGGGTTTCCTACGAGCAGTACTTC.

This clone came up once. V gene TRBV6-4 combines with J gene TRBJ1-1; D gene unclear. The V gene lost 4 bases and the J gene lost 0 bases, with 6 bases spanning the gap. Germline-derived CDR1 and CDR2 are MRHNA and SNTAGT. The CDR3 is 13 amino acids. CDR3 in amino acids: CASSVGLNTEAFF. The DNA for the CDR3 is TGTGCCAGCAGTGTGGGCTTGAACACTGAAGCTTTCTTT.

The chain employs TRBV7-6 and TRBJ2-1, with D unclear. Germline CDR1 and CDR2: SGHVS and FNYEAQ. The CDR3 extends over 14 amino acids. The V gene lost 1 base and the J gene lost 5 bases, with 9 bases spanning the gap. As DNA, the CDR3 is TGTGCCAGCAGCTTAGGCAGGCCGGACAATGAGCAGTTCTTC. It yields the protein CASSLGRPDNEQFF.